This T cell receptor beta chain was recorded in a study of OX40 agonist ivuxolimab in advanced cancers. Study-level results: Antigen targets of the expanded peripheral T cells went undetermined.

The germline V gene has CDR1 SGDLS and CDR2 YYNGEE. The CDR3 runs to 14 residues. V lost 0 bases to trimming and J lost 3 bases, with 7 bases between them. Patients who had autoimmune disease history or got systemic immunosuppression were left out. In the case of this clone: The antigen is unknown.

Assay used: immunoSEQ multiplex PCR; TCRdb lists only in-frame clones, some missing. The table lists 50,000 to 75,000 clones, around nine tenths of them singletons, with approximately 0.61% in the top ten. Sequenced here: CD4+ or CD8+ T cells sorted from blood, sampled in a trial of the OX40 agonist ivuxolimab. The receptor's source is an adult with an advanced solid tumor such as melanoma, head and neck, liver or kidney cancer. This chain uses TRBV9 with TRBJ1-3; D is perhaps TRBD1 (6 bases). The CDR3 sequence is CASSVGTVGNTIYF. CDR3 DNA: TGTGCCAGCAGCGTAGGGACAGTTGGAAACACCATATATTTT.